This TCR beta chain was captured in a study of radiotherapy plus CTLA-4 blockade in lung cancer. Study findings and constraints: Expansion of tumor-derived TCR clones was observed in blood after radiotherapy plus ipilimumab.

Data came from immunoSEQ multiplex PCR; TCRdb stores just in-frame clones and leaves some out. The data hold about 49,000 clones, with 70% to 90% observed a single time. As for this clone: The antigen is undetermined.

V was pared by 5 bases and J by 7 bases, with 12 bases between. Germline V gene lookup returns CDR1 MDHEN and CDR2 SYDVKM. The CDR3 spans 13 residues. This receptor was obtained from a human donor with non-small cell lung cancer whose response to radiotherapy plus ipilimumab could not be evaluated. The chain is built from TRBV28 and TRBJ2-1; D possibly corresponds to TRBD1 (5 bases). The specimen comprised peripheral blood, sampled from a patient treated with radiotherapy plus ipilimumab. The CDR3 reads CASSDLGRNEQFF. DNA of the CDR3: TGTGCCAGCAGTGACCTGGGGCGGAATGAGCAGTTCTTC.